This passage covers 13 T cell receptor beta chains from one sample sequenced in a study of T cell repertoires in aging, cancer and after chemotherapy (dated by TCRdb to about 2019). TCR beta rearrangements were amplified from genomic DNA isolated from peripheral blood, not from sorted cells or RNA. TCRdb shows the sequencer as Illumina MiSeq. Rearranged TRB sequences spanning V, D and J segments were amplified in a multiplex touch-down PCR with a mixed TRB-A/B primer pool. TCRdb redid the processing of the public reads, applying fastp at Q25 and MiXCR, and retained in-frame beta chains. CDR3 protein sequences are deduplicated, and each keeps its most common genes and DNA. The sample table records over 8,500 distinct CDR3 sequences; under 35% of these occur just once. Of the sample, approximately 3% falls within the top ten clones. What was sequenced was blood. The receptors stem from a human donor in good health.

This clonotype qualifies as medium-sized. The chain couples TRBV6-5 to TRBJ2-5; TRBD2 matches at 15 bases. Germline V gene data show CDR1 as MNHEY and CDR2 as SVGAGI. The CDR3 totals 16 residues. The V and J ends lost 6 bases and 5 bases, in that order; junction bases with no gene match: 7. The CDR3 loop is CASSRGTSGRSETQYF. CDR3 nucleotides: TGTGCCAGCAGCCGAGGGACTAGCGGGAGGAGTGAGACCCAGTACTTC.

The V gene is TRBV19, the J gene TRBJ2-7; weak D call: TRBD1 (5 bases). Germline V gene lookup returns CDR1 LNHDA and CDR2 SQIVND (reference sequence). Trimming took off 9 bases at V and 3 bases at J, with 15 bases between the two ends. This CDR3 contains 13 residues. This CDR3 is CASAGSADYEQYF. The CDR3 DNA is TGTGCCAGCGCAGGGTCTGCGGACTACGAGCAGTACTTC.

The genes are TRBV4-1 and TRBJ1-1; 8 nucleotides agree with TRBD1. V lost 1 base and J lost 4; bases outside the gene matches: 8. Germline values: CDR1 MGHRA, CDR2 YSYEKL. This CDR3 has 16 residues. This CDR3 is CASSQGLRGRGTEAFF. CDR3 nucleotides: TGCGCCAGCAGCCAAGGTCTCAGGGGGCGAGGCACTGAAGCTTTCTTT.

The chain combines TRBV5-1 with TRBJ1-1; D possibly corresponds to TRBD1 (5 bases). Trimming took off 0 bases at V and 5 bases at J, with 14 bases between the two ends. Germline V gives CDR1 SGHRS, CDR2 YFSETQ. This CDR3 region has 15 residues. This CDR3 is CASSLDGAARTEAFF. CDR3 coding DNA: TGCGCCAGCAGCTTGGACGGGGCCGCGAGAACTGAAGCTTTCTTT.

The chain joins TRBV6-1 to TRBJ2-1, with 9 positions matching TRBD2. CDR3 length: 19 amino acids. V gave up 6 bases and J gave up 5 bases; unmatched junction bases: 20. CDR1 MNHNS and CDR2 SASEGT come from the germline V gene. The CDR3 DNA follows: TGTGCCAGCAGGGCAACACGGGGCGATCGTAGCGGGAGTAACAATGAGCAGTTCTTC. This translates into CASRATRGDRSGSNNEQFF.

By share, this clonotype ranks as medium-sized. This chain links TRBV6-5 with TRBJ1-2, with D uncertain. Germline assignment: CDR1 MNHEY and CDR2 SVGAGI. The CDR3 consists of 13 residues. Trimming pared 6 bases from V and 0 bases from J, leaving 8 bases between. In DNA form, the CDR3 reads TGTGCCAGCAGCCCCCGGGCTAACTATGGCTACACCTTC. This translates into CASSPRANYGYTF.

This clonotype was observed a few times. The V call is TRBV7-3, the J call TRBJ1-1, with TRBD1 identical over 8 bases. Germline CDR1 and CDR2: SGHTA and FQGTGA. The CDR3 is made up of 13 amino acids. The V and J ends lost 5 bases and 3 bases, in that order; junction bases with no gene match: 2. CDR3 protein: CASSLTGDTEAFF. CDR3 in DNA: TGTGCCAGCAGCCTGACAGGGGACACTGAAGCTTTCTTT.

By frequency in the sample, this clonotype is medium-sized. This sequence joins TRBV29-1 and TRBJ2-1; D ambiguous. Germline CDR1 reads SQVTM; CDR2 reads ANQGSEA. The CDR3 has 14 amino acids. The ends were cut back, 3 bases at V and 0 bases at J, with 9 bases in the middle. CDR3 DNA sequence: TGCAGCGTTGAGTTTCCGTACTCCTACAATGAGCAGTTCTTC. Protein: CSVEFPYSYNEQFF.

This clonotype was detected a few times. This sequence joins TRBV7-9 and TRBJ1-2; D perhaps matches TRBD1 (6 bases). V lost 1 base, J lost 8 bases, and 11 bases lay in between. CDR1 and CDR2 (germline): SEHNR, FQNEAQ (reference sequence). CDR3 length: 13 residues. CDR3 DNA sequence: TGTGCCAGCAGCTTAGACAGGGATCAAGGCTACACCTTC. Its protein product is CASSLDRDQGYTF.

This clonotype was detected only a few times. The rearrangement joins TRBV30 to TRBJ2-7; D gene unclear. Trimming stripped 2 bases from V and 2 bases from J, with 13 bases between. The CDR3 spans 14 residues. Germline-derived CDR1 and CDR2 are GTSNPN and SVGIG (reference sequence). The CDR3 DNA is TGTGCCTGGAGTTACCAGGTAAGGCCCTACGAGCAGTACTTC. Translating gives CAWSYQVRPYEQYF.

This clonotype is a singleton in its sample. The CDR3 reads CASSEANWGYSNQPQHF. The CDR3 region has the DNA TGTGCCAGCAGTGAAGCCAACTGGGGCTATAGCAATCAGCCCCAGCATTTT. The chain carries TRBV6-1 and TRBJ1-5; tentative D call: TRBD1 (5 bases). Germline CDR1 and CDR2: MNHNS and SASEGT. The V gene lost 0 bases and the J gene lost 0 bases, with 12 bases spanning the gap. CDR3 length equals 17 residues.

This rearrangement joins TRBV6-1 to TRBJ1-5; 7 bases fit TRBD1. The V and J ends lost 2 bases and 0 bases, in that order; junction bases with no gene match: 4. The germline V gene has CDR1 MNHNS and CDR2 SASEGT. CDR3 length equals 16 residues. The CDR3 region is CASSEQTGYSNQPQHF. CDR3 in DNA: TGTGCCAGCAGTGAACAGACAGGGTATAGCAATCAGCCCCAGCATTTT.

The genes are TRBV7-9 and TRBJ2-1; TRBD1 agrees at 12 bases. Per germline, CDR1 SEHNR and CDR2 FQNEAQ (reference sequence). The CDR3 is made up of 16 amino acids. V lost 1 base to trimming and J lost 10 bases; unmatched junction nucleotides: 8. The CDR3 region has the DNA TGTGCCAGCAGCTTAGGGGGGACAGGGGGCCAGAACGAGCAGTTCTTC. Translating gives CASSLGGTGGQNEQFF.